The table lists the clone carrying this T cell receptor (beta chain) with a count of one. Its antigen is not identified. This entry comes from a study of radiation and T cells in renal cell carcinoma. Study findings and constraints: In blood, top tumor clones expanded by 2 weeks, shrinking by 4.

Per the germline V gene, CDR1 is SQVTM and CDR2 is ANQGSEA. V was clipped by 4 bases and J by 0 bases; unmatched bases: 2. The length of the CDR3 is 15 residues. Time point denoted: blood 4 weeks post-SBRT, at nephrectomy. Treatment specified: 15 Gy SBRT to primary tumor, nephrectomy 4 weeks later. The data were produced by immunoSEQ multiplex PCR, yet TCRdb's version contains in-frame clones alone and is incomplete. The table lists just under 150,000 clones, around nine tenths of them singletons. This sequence was found in a woman in her forties or fifties with renal cell carcinoma. V usage is TRBV29-1 and J usage is TRBJ2-2; 10 nucleotides align to TRBD2. The sequences come from blood, collected from a patient whose treatment included radiotherapy and nephrectomy. The CDR3 loop is CSVVLAGANTGELFF. The CDR3 coding sequence is TGCAGCGTTGTTCTAGCGGGAGCGAACACCGGGGAGCTGTTTTTT.